Sequencing of this TCR beta chain was carried out in a study of cytomegalovirus exposure and HLA in healthy donors. The CDR3 has 13 residues. V was shortened by 4 bases and J by 12 bases, with 14 bases between the two germline ends. Germline V gives CDR1 SGHRS, CDR2 YFSETQ. The PCR employed 60 Vbeta primers together with 13 Jbeta primers. TCRdb's copy holds only in-frame clones and misses some; the assay was immunoSEQ multiplex PCR. This sample's table has roughly 140,000 clones. Study-level results: Reportedly, diagnosis of cytomegalovirus status by the classifier showed high specificity and sensitivity. About 90% or about 30% of the time was how often most TCR beta V segments were productive, according to an earlier analysis.

About this clone itself: What it binds is unknown.

The clonotype was recovered from a male donor in good health and CMV-seronegative. The chain carries TRBV5-1 and TRBJ1-6; D may be TRBD1 (6 bases). The sequencing sample was made of PBMCs. CDR3 nucleotides: TGCGCCAGCAGCCGGGGGGGCGCGGAACCCCTCCACTTT. Residues: CASSRGGAEPLHF.